This paragraph reports one TCR beta chain. Antigen specificity is unknown. The germline V and J ends were trimmed by 5 bases and 3 bases, with 10 bases remaining between them. Per the germline V gene, CDR1 is MDHEN and CDR2 is SYDVKM. The CDR3 has 13 amino acids. The data are from a study of memory CD4+ T cells and cytomegalovirus serostatus. Study outcomes and limitations: A US-trained random forest predicted CMV serostatus with median AUC roughly 0.9. Each of approximately 61 CMV-associated TCRbeta sequences occurred in one to five individuals.

How the authors handled the data: After removing out-of-frame reads, 2 million to 2.5 million distinct TCRbeta sequences remained. Data came from immunoSEQ multiplex PCR; TCRdb stores just in-frame clones and leaves some out. V and J calls and clone size come straight from that table; D and trimming were deduced from the DNA. Here the sample spans just over 25,000 clones, roughly 80% being singletons. The sort gate was single viable CD3+CD4+CD8-CD45RO+ cells for memory CD4+ T cells. After thawing, CD4+ T cells were positively selected. This TCR was recovered from an adult in good health and CMV-seronegative. Sequences were obtained from memory CD4+ T cells from blood. The rearrangement links TRBV28 to TRBJ1-2; tentative D call: TRBD1 (5 bases). CDR3: CASSRGKDYGYTF. The CDR3 coding sequence is TGTGCCAGCAGTCGGGGGAAAGACTATGGCTACACCTTC.